The following is a TCR beta chain sequence with its context. This sample was taken from a study of T cells after yellow fever vaccination. For TCR, cDNA came from 5'RACE template switching, which added a universal primer site and UMIs. One entry per CDR3 protein, called by TCRdb with MiXCR from the 5' RACE reads. The sample consists of a few hundred thousand distinct CDR3 sequences, about a sixth of them appearing once. The TCR originated in a man younger than 30 who received the YFV17D yellow fever vaccine. The sequencing here drew on PBMCs, taken 4 to 5 days after the first yellow fever vaccination.

Here the CDR3 DNA reads TGTGCCAGCAGCTTAATTGGACTAGCGGGGGGTTTTGAGCAGTTCTTC. This translates into CASSLIGLAGGFEQFF. This chain uses TRBV7-3 with TRBJ2-1; 14 bases match TRBD2. The CDR3 sequence is 16 residues long. Losses at the gene ends were 1 base for V and 9 bases for J; bases not matched to a gene: 5. Germline loops: CDR1 SGHTA, CDR2 FQGTGA. The full variable domain, its missing parts supplied by reference TRBV7-3 and TRBJ2-1, is GAGVSQTPSNKVTEKGKYVELRCDPISGHTALYWYRQSLGQGPEFLIYFQGTGAADDSGLPNDRFFAVRPEGSVSTLKIQRTERGDSAVYLCASSLIGLAGGFEQFFGPGTRLTVL.